Below are 16 T cell receptor beta chains sequenced from a single sample in a study of OX40 agonist ivuxolimab in advanced cancers. Clones were read by immunoSEQ multiplex PCR, and TCRdb kept only the in-frame ones, dropping some. Among 60,000 or so clones, about 88% were seen once, and the ten largest hold roughly 4.5%. The input for sequencing was CD4+ or CD8+ T cells sorted from blood, taken in a trial of the OX40 agonist ivuxolimab. The receptors here all came from an adult with an advanced solid tumor such as melanoma, head and neck, liver or kidney cancer.

The rearrangement uses TRBV28 and TRBJ2-7, with D possibly being TRBD2 (6 bases). Per the germline V gene, CDR1 is MDHEN and CDR2 is SYDVKM. The CDR3 contains 13 residues. The V end lost 10 bases, the J end lost 2 bases, and 15 bases lay between the germline ends. Written as DNA, the CDR3 is TGTGCCACTCCAACCTCGGGGGCCTACGAGCAGTACTTC. Its protein product is CATPTSGAYEQYF.

J is TRBJ2-1 and V is TRBV11-2; possibly TRBD1 for D (5 bases). The germline gives CDR1 SGHAT, CDR2 FQNNGV. Trimming left V 2 bases short and J 1 base short, with 6 bases between. The CDR3 is 14 residues long. The CDR3 reads CASSLRTSYNEQFF. The DNA for the CDR3 is TGTGCCAGCAGCTTACGGACATCCTACAATGAGCAGTTCTTC.

The V and J genes are TRBV27 and TRBJ2-7, with 8 nucleotides matching TRBD2. Germline V gives CDR1 MNHEY, CDR2 SMNVEV (reference sequence). The CDR3 runs 15 residues. J was trimmed by 2 bases and V by 6 bases; bases with no gene match: 9. The CDR3 protein is CASSLGVAGPYEQYF. The DNA for the CDR3 is TGTGCCAGCAGCCTCGGGGTAGCGGGGCCCTACGAGCAGTACTTC.

V gene TRBV7-9 combines with J gene TRBJ1-1; no clear D. The V gene's germline CDR1 is SEHNR and CDR2 FQNEAQ (reference sequence). The length of the CDR3 is 16 residues. Trimming pared 1 base from V and 5 bases from J, leaving 17 bases between. In DNA form, the CDR3 reads TGTGCCAGCAGCTTAGAAGGAGGCAGCTTAGGAACTGAAGCTTTCTTT. Translating gives CASSLEGGSLGTEAFF.

The chain is built from TRBV15 and TRBJ2-7; D is perhaps TRBD1 (5 bases). The germline CDR1 and CDR2 sequences are LNHNV and YYDKDF (reference sequence). The CDR3 sequence is 13 residues long. The germline V and J ends were trimmed by 0 bases and 5 bases, with 8 bases remaining between them. This chain's CDR3 is CATSRDQGDEQYF. CDR3 DNA sequence: TGTGCCACCAGCAGAGATCAAGGGGACGAGCAGTACTTC.

This rearrangement joins TRBV28 to TRBJ1-5; D is ambiguous. CDR3 length equals 16 residues. CDR1 and CDR2 (germline): MDHEN, SYDVKM. V gave up 4 bases and J gave up 6 bases, with 19 bases separating them. CDR3 sequence (DNA): TGTGCCAGCAGTTCACCAGGACGGCCCGCCGGTCAGCCCCAGCATTTT. This sequence encodes CASSSPGRPAGQPQHF.

This chain links TRBV10-3 with TRBJ1-1, with D hard to call. The V and J ends lost 2 bases and 0 bases respectively, with 4 bases between them. Germline-derived CDR1 and CDR2 are ENHRY and SYGVKD. The CDR3 sequence is 13 residues long. The CDR3 spells CAISEGLNTEAFF. Here the CDR3 DNA reads TGTGCCATCAGTGAGGGGCTGAACACTGAAGCTTTCTTT.

This clone was seen once. The V call is TRBV11-3, the J call TRBJ2-1, with D possibly being TRBD1 or TRBD2 (6 bases each). This CDR3 is built from 14 residues. Between the trimmed V and J ends, which lost 5 bases and 9 bases, there was a span of 17 bases. CDR1 is SGHNT, CDR2 YENEEA, per germline. The CDR3 DNA follows: TGTGCCAGCAGCCCGACTAGTCCGGACAGTGAGCAGTTCTTC. Translating it yields CASSPTSPDSEQFF.

The table lists this clone with a count of one. V and J are TRBV9 and TRBJ1-1; 7 bases line up with TRBD1. CDR1 is SGDLS and CDR2 is YYNGEE in the germline V gene. The CDR3 has 15 residues. V shed 4 bases, J shed 11 bases, and the junction held 17 bases outside the gene matches. CDR3 loop: CASSSIGQVTPTAFF. The CDR3 coding sequence is TGTGCCAGCAGCAGTATAGGACAGGTCACCCCTACTGCTTTCTTT.

This chain joins TRBV25-1 and TRBJ2-1; D is undetermined. Germline V gene sequence: CDR1 MGHDK, CDR2 SYGVNS. V was pared by 3 bases and J by 3 bases, with 18 bases between. This CDR3 is built from 17 residues. CDR3 in DNA: TGTGCCAGCAGTGACCACCTCAGCGCTCAGATCTACAATGAGCAGTTCTTC. Amino acid sequence: CASSDHLSAQIYNEQFF.

V and J are TRBV7-2 and TRBJ1-5; tentative D call: TRBD1 (5 bases). Trimming stripped 5 bases from V and 5 bases from J, with 10 bases between. This CDR3 spans 13 amino acids. Germline CDR1 and CDR2: SGHTA and FQGNSA. The CDR3 DNA reads TGTGCCAGCAGCACAGGACGGGATCAGCCCCAGCATTTT. Protein sequence: CASSTGRDQPQHF.

The chain carries TRBV6-5 and TRBJ2-7, with D unresolved. Germline loops: CDR1 MNHEY, CDR2 SVGAGI. Trimming cost V 0 bases and J 0 bases, with 3 bases left between them. The CDR3 has 13 amino acids. CDR3 protein: CASSYSASYEQYF. CDR3 DNA: TGTGCCAGCAGTTACTCCGCCTCCTACGAGCAGTACTTC.

This sequence joins TRBV30 and TRBJ1-1; 7 bases align to TRBD1. The CDR3 covers 13 residues. The V gene end was trimmed by 2 bases and the J gene end by 5 bases; junction bases not matched to a gene: 5. Germline CDR1 GTSNPN, CDR2 SVGIG (reference sequence). The CDR3 region is CAWSQQGRTEAFF. The CDR3 nucleotides read TGTGCCTGGAGTCAACAGGGGCGAACTGAAGCTTTCTTT.

The chain couples TRBV28 to TRBJ2-1; D might be TRBD1 (6 bases). The CDR3 has 13 residues. The V end was cut by 8 bases, the J end by 8 bases, with 16 bases between. CDR1 and CDR2 from the germline V gene are MDHEN and SYDVKM. The CDR3 reads CASGYRVEDEQFF. For the CDR3, the DNA is TGTGCCAGCGGCTACAGGGTGGAGGATGAGCAGTTCTTC.

The chain couples TRBV7-9 to TRBJ2-5; 16 positions agree with TRBD2. Germline CDR1 SEHNR, CDR2 FQNEAQ (reference sequence). The CDR3 covers 18 residues. V was pared by 5 bases and J by 4 bases, with 10 bases of the junction left unmatched. The CDR3 spells CASSLGTSGRAVVETQYF. The CDR3 DNA sequence: TGTGCCAGCAGCCTCGGGACTAGCGGGAGGGCCGTCGTAGAGACCCAGTACTTC.

This clone was observed a few times. The genes are TRBV19 and TRBJ1-2; D gene ambiguous. V lost 7 bases and J 4 bases, leaving 13 bases between the germline ends. The CDR3 runs 13 residues. Germline CDR1 reads LNHDA; CDR2 reads SQIVND (reference sequence). The CDR3 region is CASTRQGVYGYTF. The CDR3 DNA reads as TGTGCCAGTACCCGACAAGGAGTCTATGGCTACACCTTC.